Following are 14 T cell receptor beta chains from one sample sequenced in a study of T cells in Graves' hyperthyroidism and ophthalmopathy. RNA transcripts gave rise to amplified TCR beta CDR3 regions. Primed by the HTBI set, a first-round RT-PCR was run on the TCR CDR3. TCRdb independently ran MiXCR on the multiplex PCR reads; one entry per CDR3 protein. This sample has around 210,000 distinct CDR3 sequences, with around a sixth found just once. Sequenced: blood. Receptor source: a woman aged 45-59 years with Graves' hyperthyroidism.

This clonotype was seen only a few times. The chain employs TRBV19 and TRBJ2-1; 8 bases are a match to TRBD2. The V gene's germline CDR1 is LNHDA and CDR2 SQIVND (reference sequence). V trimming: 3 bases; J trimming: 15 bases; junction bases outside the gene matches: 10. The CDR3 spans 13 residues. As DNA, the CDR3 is TGTGCCAGTAGTATCGTCAGCGGGAGTATTTTGTTCTTC. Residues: CASSIVSGSILFF.

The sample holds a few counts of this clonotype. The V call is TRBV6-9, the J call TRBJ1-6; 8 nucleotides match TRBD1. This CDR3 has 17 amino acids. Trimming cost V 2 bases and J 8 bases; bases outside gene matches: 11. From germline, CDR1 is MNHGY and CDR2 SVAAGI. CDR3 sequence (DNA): TGTGCCAGCAGTTATCCCCCCCTACAGGGGGAGGATTCACCCCTCCACTTT. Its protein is CASSYPPLQGEDSPLHF.

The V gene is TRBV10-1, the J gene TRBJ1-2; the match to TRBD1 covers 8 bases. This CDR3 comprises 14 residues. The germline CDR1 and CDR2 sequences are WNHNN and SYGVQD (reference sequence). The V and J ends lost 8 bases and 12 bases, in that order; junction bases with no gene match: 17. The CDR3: CASPPRGQGGRNTF. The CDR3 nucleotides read TGCGCCAGCCCCCCGAGAGGACAGGGTGGCAGGAACACCTTC.

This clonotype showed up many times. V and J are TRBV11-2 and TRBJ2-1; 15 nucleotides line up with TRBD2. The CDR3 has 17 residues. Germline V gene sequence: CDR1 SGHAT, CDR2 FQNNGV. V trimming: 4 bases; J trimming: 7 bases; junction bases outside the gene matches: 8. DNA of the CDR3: TGTGCCAGCAGCTCGGGACTAGCGGGAGGTTTGGTAAATGAGCAGTTCTTC. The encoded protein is CASSSGLAGGLVNEQFF. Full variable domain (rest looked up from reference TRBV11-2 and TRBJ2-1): EAGVAQSPRYKIIEKRQSVAFWCNPISGHATLYWYQQILGQGPKLLIQFQNNGVVDDSQLPKDRFSAERLKGVDSTLKIQPAKLEDSAVYLCASSSGLAGGLVNEQFFGPGTRLTVL.

The chain's CDR3 is CASRGGAREGNQPQHF. The CDR3, as DNA: TGTGCCAGCCGAGGGGGGGCGCGGGAAGGCAATCAGCCCCAGCATTTT. The J gene is TRBJ1-5, the V gene TRBV28, with D possibly being TRBD1 (6 bases). CDR3 length equals 16 residues. In germline, CDR1 is MDHEN, CDR2 SYDVKM. Between the trimmed V and J ends, which lost 8 bases and 2 bases, there was a span of 19 bases. Full variable domain (remainder filled in from reference TRBV28 and TRBJ1-5): DVKVTQSSRYLVKRTGEKVFLECVQDMDHENMFWYRQDPGLGLRLIYFSYDVKMKEKGDIPEGYSVSREKKERFSLILESASTNQTSMYLCASRGGAREGNQPQHFGDGTRLSIL.

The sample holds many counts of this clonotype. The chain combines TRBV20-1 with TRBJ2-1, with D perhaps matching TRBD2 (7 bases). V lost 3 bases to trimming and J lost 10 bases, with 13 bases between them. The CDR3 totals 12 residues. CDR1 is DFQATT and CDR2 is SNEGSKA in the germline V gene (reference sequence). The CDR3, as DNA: TGCAGTGCTAGGAAGGCGGGGGCAGAGCAGTTCTTC. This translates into CSARKAGAEQFF.

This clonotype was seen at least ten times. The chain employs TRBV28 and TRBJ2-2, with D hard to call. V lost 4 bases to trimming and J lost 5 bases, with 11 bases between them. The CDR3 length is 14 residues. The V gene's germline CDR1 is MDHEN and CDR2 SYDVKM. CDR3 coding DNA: TGTGCCAGCAGTTCCACTCCTCGGACCGGGGAGCTGTTTTTT. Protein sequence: CASSSTPRTGELFF.

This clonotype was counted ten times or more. The CDR3 reads CASNTDLMPYEQYF. The CDR3 region has the DNA TGTGCCAGCAACACCGACCTGATGCCCTACGAGCAGTACTTC. The chain joins TRBV11-2 to TRBJ2-7; D is undetermined. The CDR3 loop spans 14 amino acids. V lost 7 bases to trimming and J lost 2 bases, with 15 bases between them. Germline lookup yields CDR1 SGHAT and CDR2 FQNNGV.

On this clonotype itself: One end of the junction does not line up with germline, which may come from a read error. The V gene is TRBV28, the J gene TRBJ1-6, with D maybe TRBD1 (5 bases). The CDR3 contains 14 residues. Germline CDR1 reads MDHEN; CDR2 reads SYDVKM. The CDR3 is CASSYAARGSHLHF. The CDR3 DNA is TGTGCCAGCAGTTATGCAGCCCGGGGCTCACACCTCCACTTT. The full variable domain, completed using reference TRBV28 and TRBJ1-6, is DVKVTQSSRYLVKRTGEKVFLECVQDMDHENMFWYRQDPGLGLRLIYFSYDVKMKEKGDIPEGYSVSREKKERFSLILESASTNQTSMYLCASSYAARGSHLHFGNGTRLTVT.

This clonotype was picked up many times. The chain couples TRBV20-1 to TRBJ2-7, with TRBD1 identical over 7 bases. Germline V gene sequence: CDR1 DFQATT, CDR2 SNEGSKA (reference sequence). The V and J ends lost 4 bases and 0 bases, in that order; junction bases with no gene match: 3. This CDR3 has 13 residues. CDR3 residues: CSANDRVSYEQYF. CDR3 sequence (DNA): TGCAGTGCTAATGACAGGGTCTCCTACGAGCAGTACTTC.

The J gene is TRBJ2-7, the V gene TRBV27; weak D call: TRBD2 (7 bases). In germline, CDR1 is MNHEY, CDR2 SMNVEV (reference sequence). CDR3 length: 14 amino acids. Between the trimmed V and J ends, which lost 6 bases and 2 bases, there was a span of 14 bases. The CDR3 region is CASSLQGRAYEQYF. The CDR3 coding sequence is TGTGCCAGCAGCTTGCAGGGGAGGGCCTACGAGCAGTACTTC.

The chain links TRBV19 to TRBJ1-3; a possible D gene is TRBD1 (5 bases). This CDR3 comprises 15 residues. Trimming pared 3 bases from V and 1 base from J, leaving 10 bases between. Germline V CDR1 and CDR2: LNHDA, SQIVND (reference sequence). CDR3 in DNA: TGTGCCAGTAGTATCGACAGCTTTTCTGGAAACACCATATATTTT. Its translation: CASSIDSFSGNTIYF.

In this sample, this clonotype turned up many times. The CDR3 DNA reads TGCAGCACCCTACGGCGCGGGAACACTGAAGCTTTCTTT. Protein product: CSTLRRGNTEAFF. The chain uses TRBV29-1 and TRBJ1-1; D is uncertain. Trimming stripped 8 bases from V and 1 base from J, with 14 bases between. Germline V CDR1 and CDR2: SQVTM, ANQGSEA. The length of the CDR3 is 13 residues.

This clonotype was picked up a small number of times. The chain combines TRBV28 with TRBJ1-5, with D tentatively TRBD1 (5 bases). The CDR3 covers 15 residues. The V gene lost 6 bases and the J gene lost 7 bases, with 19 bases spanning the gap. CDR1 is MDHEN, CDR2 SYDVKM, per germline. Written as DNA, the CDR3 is TGTGCCAGCAGAACTCCCTTGGGGGGGGGGCAGCCCCAGCATTTT. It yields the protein CASRTPLGGGQPQHF.